These 18 T cell receptor beta chains originate from one sample sequenced in a study of T cell responses to AZD1222 COVID-19 vaccine. Data came from immunoSEQ multiplex PCR; TCRdb stores just in-frame clones and leaves some out. The table includes 130,000 to 150,000 clones, approximately 90% detected once. The sequencing used peripheral blood, collected on day 0 of AZD1222 vaccination. These receptor sequences come from an adult in good health.

This chain connects TRBV3-1 (or the pseudogene TRBV3-2) to TRBJ1-4; D is undetermined. The CDR3 spans 14 residues. Trimming pared 4 bases from V and 8 bases from J, leaving 14 bases between. The germline V gene has CDR1 LGHDT and CDR2 YNNKEL (reference sequence). The CDR3, as DNA: TGTGCCAGCAGCCCCTCGGCGCAGGTAGAAAAACTGTTTTTT. Translation: CASSPSAQVEKLFF.

CDR3 loop: CASSSNRGHDYGYTF. CDR3 coding DNA: TGTGCCAGCAGCTCCAACAGGGGGCACGACTATGGCTACACCTTC. J is TRBJ1-2 and V is TRBV7-3; 9 nucleotides match TRBD1. V was pared by 4 bases and J by 3 bases, with 6 bases of the junction left unmatched. CDR3 size: 15 residues. Germline V gene data show CDR1 as SGHTA and CDR2 as FQGTGA.

The chain has TRBV7-2 and TRBJ1-6, with TRBD1 identical over 9 bases. This CDR3 is 15 amino acids long. After removal of 6 bases from V and 6 bases from J, the junction contained 6 bases not matched to a gene. Germline assignment: CDR1 SGHTA and CDR2 FQGNSA. The CDR3 DNA sequence: TGTGCCAGCAGGCCACCGGGACAGGGTAATTCACCCCTCCACTTT. Translated: CASRPPGQGNSPLHF.

The chain has TRBV15 and TRBJ1-1, with D uncertain. Germline V gives CDR1 LNHNV, CDR2 YYDKDF (reference sequence). This CDR3 has 15 amino acids. The V and J ends lost 3 bases and 4 bases respectively, with 15 bases between them. The CDR3 spells CATSRGNSASTEAFF. The CDR3 DNA follows: TGTGCCACCAGCAGGGGAAATTCGGCCAGCACTGAAGCTTTCTTT.

The chain joins TRBV14 to TRBJ2-7; no definite D call. Per the germline V gene, CDR1 is SGHDN and CDR2 is FVKESK. The V and J ends lost 4 bases and 4 bases respectively, with 5 bases between them. The CDR3 extends over 11 amino acids. The CDR3 sequence: CASSRAYEQYF. CDR3 DNA sequence: TGTGCCAGCAGCCGGGCTTACGAGCAGTACTTC.

The V and J genes are TRBV9 and TRBJ1-6; D is possibly TRBD1 (5 bases). Looked up from germline, CDR1 is SGDLS and CDR2 is YYNGEE. The CDR3 is made up of 16 amino acids. The V end was cut by 4 bases, the J end by 7 bases, with 18 bases between. CDR3 sequence (DNA): TGTGCCAGCAGCCCCTCGGGGGTCGCAGACAATTCACCCCTCCACTTT. Amino acids: CASSPSGVADNSPLHF.

The chain carries TRBV28 and TRBJ1-5, with TRBD1 as a possible D gene (5 bases). The germline V gene encodes CDR1 MDHEN and CDR2 SYDVKM. Deletions cut 7 bases from V and 2 bases from J, with 9 bases between. This CDR3 contains 13 residues. CDR3: CASKRDGNQPQHF. Here the CDR3 DNA reads TGTGCCAGCAAGAGGGACGGCAATCAGCCCCAGCATTTT.

This clone was seen only once. The rearrangement links TRBV28 to TRBJ2-7; TRBD1 matches 8 bases. CDR1 MDHEN and CDR2 SYDVKM come from the germline V gene. The length of the CDR3 is 15 residues. V was pared by 6 bases and J by 3 bases, with 10 bases of the junction left unmatched. The CDR3 DNA is TGTGCCAGCAGAGCCGTCGGGACAGGAGACTACGAGCAGTACTTC. This gives the protein CASRAVGTGDYEQYF.

This rearrangement joins TRBV28 to TRBJ1-3; D remains unclear. CDR3 size: 15 residues. The germline V and J ends were trimmed by 3 bases and 0 bases, with 9 bases remaining between them. The germline V gene has CDR1 MDHEN and CDR2 SYDVKM. CDR3 region: CASSFPLSSGNTIYF. The DNA of the CDR3 is TGTGCCAGCAGTTTCCCCCTTAGCTCTGGAAACACCATATATTTT.

The chain couples TRBV6-6 to TRBJ1-4; D is undetermined. CDR3 size: 14 residues. V lost 0 bases, J lost 7 bases, and 9 bases lay in between. Germline V lookup: CDR1 MNHNY, CDR2 SVGAGI (reference sequence). In nucleotides, the CDR3 is TGTGCCAGCAGTTACTCTCCCGCGGTTGAAAAACTGTTTTTT. This codes for CASSYSPAVEKLFF.

The chain employs TRBV5-4 and TRBJ1-2; 7 bases match TRBD1. CDR3 length equals 13 residues. Trimming removed 4 bases from V and 5 bases from J; junction bases left unmatched: 5. Germline CDR1 SGHNT, CDR2 YYREEE (reference sequence). The CDR3 DNA reads as TGTGCCAGCAGCCCTGGACAGGAGTATGGCTACACCTTC. The encoded protein is CASSPGQEYGYTF.

Points on this clone: Additional DNA sequences in this sample encode the identical CDR3. The chain employs TRBV9 and TRBJ1-6, with D possibly TRBD1 on 6 matching bases. Trimming shortened V by 0 bases and J by 8 bases, and 6 bases separated the two germline ends. The CDR3 consists of 13 residues. CDR1 and CDR2 from the germline V gene are SGDLS and YYNGEE. The CDR3 reads CASSVDRDSPLHF. Written as DNA, the CDR3 is TGTGCCAGCAGCGTAGACAGGGATTCACCCCTCCACTTT.

The V gene is TRBV7-9, the J gene TRBJ2-1; D perhaps matches TRBD2 (6 bases). The germline V gene has CDR1 SEHNR and CDR2 FQNEAQ (reference sequence). V lost 2 bases and J lost 5, with 13 bases in between. The CDR3 contains 15 residues. In nucleotides, the CDR3 is TGTGCCAGCAGCTTAAAGGTGCCGGGGGACAATGAGCAGTTCTTC. This sequence encodes CASSLKVPGDNEQFF.

CDR3 nucleotides: TGTGCCAGCAGCTCCCGCGACAGGGGATGGCGGAATGGCTACACCTTC. Translated, it gives CASSSRDRGWRNGYTF. V gene TRBV7-9 combines with J gene TRBJ1-2, with TRBD1 identical over 8 bases. This CDR3 region has 16 residues. CDR1 and CDR2 (germline): SEHNR, FQNEAQ (reference sequence). The V segment lost 4 bases and the J segment 6 bases; nucleotides outside the gene matches: 13.

V is TRBV11-2 and J is TRBJ2-7, with D perhaps matching TRBD2 (5 bases). This CDR3 contains 11 residues. V was cut by 6 bases and J by 10 bases, with 13 bases left in between. The germline CDR1 and CDR2 sequences are SGHAT and FQNNGV. The CDR3 nucleotides read TGTGCCAGCAGTCGCTCAGCGGTACAGTACTTC. Its translation is CASSRSAVQYF.

The J gene is TRBJ1-1, the V gene TRBV2, with TRBD1 matching 10 bases. Germline V gene data show CDR1 as SNHLY and CDR2 as FYNNEI. V lost 8 bases and J lost 6; bases outside the gene matches: 9. This CDR3 is built from 14 residues. The CDR3 region is CASGRDRGMSEAFF. The CDR3 DNA sequence: TGTGCCAGCGGCAGGGACAGGGGAATGTCTGAAGCTTTCTTT. The entire variable domain, with the rest obtained from reference TRBV2 and TRBJ1-1, is as follows: EPEVTQTPSHQVTQMGQEVILRCVPISNHLYFYWYRQILGQKVEFLVSFYNNEISEKSEIFDDQFSVERPDGSNFTLKIRSTKLEDSAMYFCASGRDRGMSEAFFGQGTRLTVV.

This clone was seen once. The CDR3 reads CASSPMGRMGAFF. The CDR3 bases are TGTGCCAGCAGCCCAATGGGCAGGATGGGGGCTTTCTTT. The V call is TRBV14, the J call TRBJ1-1; D gene uncertain. This CDR3 region has 13 residues. Trimming removed 4 bases from V and 11 bases from J, with 17 bases in between. Germline V lookup: CDR1 SGHDN, CDR2 FVKESK. Together with reference TRBV14 and TRBJ1-1, the CDR3 gives the full variable domain: EAGVTQFPSHSVIEKGQTVTLRCDPISGHDNLYWYRRVMGKEIKFLLHFVKESKQDESGMPNNRFLAERTGGTYSTLKVQPAELEDSGVYFCASSPMGRMGAFFGQGTRLTVV.

This clone was recorded once. The chain recombines TRBV15 with TRBJ2-7; D not certain. Germline V gene lookup returns CDR1 LNHNV and CDR2 YYDKDF (reference sequence). This CDR3 spans 14 amino acids. V lost 0 bases to trimming and J lost 3 bases, with 9 bases between them. CDR3 bases: TGTGCCACCAGCAGAGATCTGACCGGCTACGAGCAGTACTTC. Protein: CATSRDLTGYEQYF.